The 18 T cell receptor beta chains below were found in one sample sequenced in a study of blood T cell repertoires in COVID-19 (dated by TCRdb to the early 2020s). The library was made by the immunoSEQ multiplex PCR assay. TCRdb's version of the immuneACCESS table is confined to in-frame rearrangements and falls short of the full clone set. An unresolved V gene accounts for under half of the shortfall where checked; the remainder is of unknown origin. The sample contains 100,000 to 150,000 clones, 85% of them found a single time. Approximately 3% of the sample rests with the top ten. The sample taken for sequencing was peripheral blood. The receptors shown here come from a woman at least 80 years old with COVID-19, enrolled during active disease.

This clone showed up just a few times. The chain carries TRBV19 and TRBJ1-5; 7 positions agree with TRBD1. Germline CDR1 reads LNHDA; CDR2 reads SQIVND (reference sequence). The CDR3 has 17 amino acids. After removal of 6 bases from V and 2 bases from J, the junction contained 13 bases not matched to a gene. This CDR3 is CASREGAGKEGNQPQHF. CDR3 DNA sequence: TGTGCCAGTAGGGAGGGGGCAGGGAAGGAGGGCAATCAGCCCCAGCATTTT. Using reference TRBV19 and TRBJ1-5 for the parts outside the CDR3, the full variable domain is DGGITQSPKYLFRKEGQNVTLSCEQNLNHDAMYWYRQDPGQGLRLIYYSQIVNDFQKGDIAEGYSVSREKKESFPLTVTSAQKNPTAFYLCASREGAGKEGNQPQHFGDGTRLSIL.

In this sample, this clone turned up once. The chain employs TRBV27 and TRBJ2-7; the D gene is possibly TRBD2 (7 bases). This CDR3 spans 15 amino acids. V was pared by 6 bases and J by 3 bases, with 18 bases between. Germline V gene sequence: CDR1 MNHEY, CDR2 SMNVEV (reference sequence). The CDR3: CASRWGGAVNYEQYF. The CDR3 nucleotides are TGTGCCAGCAGGTGGGGGGGCGCGGTTAACTACGAGCAGTACTTC.

Here the CDR3 DNA reads TGCAGTGCTAGTGAGGGAGGACTGGGAATGAAGCCCCAGCATTTT. Residues: CSASEGGLGMKPQHF. This rearrangement joins TRBV20-1 to TRBJ1-5; unclear D gene. The CDR3 spans 15 residues. CDR1 and CDR2 (germline): DFQATT, SNEGSKA (reference sequence). V was clipped by 3 bases and J by 8 bases, with 20 bases between them.

V and J are TRBV6-2 or TRBV6-3 and TRBJ2-6, with D uncertain. CDR1 and CDR2 from the germline V gene are MNHEY and SVGEGT. The ends were cut back, 0 bases at V and 3 bases at J, with 9 bases in the middle. The CDR3 spans 16 residues. Here the CDR3 DNA reads TGTGCCAGCAGTTACTCGCAGGCAGGTGGGGCCAACGTCCTGACTTTC. It yields the protein CASSYSQAGGANVLTF.

The count of this clone is one. The rearrangement uses TRBV6-2 or TRBV6-3 and TRBJ1-5, with a tentative D call TRBD1 (6 bases). Germline CDR1 and CDR2: MNHEY and SVGEGT. The CDR3 extends over 15 amino acids. The V gene lost 5 bases and the J gene lost 3 bases, with 14 bases spanning the gap. The CDR3 bases are TGTGCCAGCAGTCGCGACGGACAGAACAATCAGCCCCAGCATTTT. It is translated as CASSRDGQNNQPQHF.

The chain combines TRBV29-1 with TRBJ2-3; 8 bases are a match to TRBD2. Per the germline V gene, CDR1 is SQVTM and CDR2 is ANQGSEA. The CDR3 is made up of 14 amino acids. V lost 6 bases and J lost 2; bases outside the gene matches: 7. This CDR3 reads CSVDPAGVTDTQYF. As DNA, the CDR3 is TGCAGCGTCGACCCAGCGGGAGTCACAGATACGCAGTATTTT.

This clone occurred a few times. This chain connects TRBV5-1 to TRBJ2-1; D might be TRBD1 (6 bases). CDR1 SGHRS and CDR2 YFSETQ come from the germline V gene. V was trimmed by 0 bases and J by 8 bases, leaving 12 bases between them. The CDR3 spans 14 residues. CDR3: CASSLASGADEQFF. The CDR3 nucleotides read TGCGCCAGCAGCTTGGCGTCAGGGGCTGATGAGCAGTTCTTC. Full variable domain (outside the CDR3, taken from reference TRBV5-1 and TRBJ2-1): KAGVTQTPRYLIKTRGQQVTLSCSPISGHRSVSWYQQTPGQGLQFLFEYFSETQRNKGNFPGRFSGRQFSNSRSEMNVSTLELGDSALYLCASSLASGADEQFFGPGTRLTVL.

The CDR3 sequence: CASSSGTLNSGANVLTF. CDR3 nucleotides: TGTGCCAGCAGCTCCGGGACACTTAACTCTGGGGCCAACGTCCTGACTTTC. V is TRBV5-4 and J is TRBJ2-6; a possible D gene is TRBD1 (6 bases). The CDR3 extends over 17 amino acids. Trimming pared 3 bases from V and 0 bases from J, leaving 13 bases between. Germline values: CDR1 SGHNT, CDR2 YYREEE (reference sequence).

The CDR3 region is CASSTDLNTEAFF. The CDR3 coding sequence is TGTGCCAGTTCGACAGACCTGAACACTGAAGCTTTCTTT. The gene calls are TRBV19 and TRBJ1-1; a possible D gene is TRBD1 (5 bases). This CDR3 comprises 13 residues. CDR1 is LNHDA and CDR2 is SQIVND in the germline V gene (reference sequence). The germline V and J ends were trimmed by 8 bases and 0 bases, with 10 bases remaining between them.

The chain links TRBV12-3 or TRBV12-4 to TRBJ2-1; TRBD2 matches at 10 bases. The CDR3 length is 13 residues. Losses at the gene ends were 6 bases for V and 6 bases for J; bases not matched to a gene: 2. As DNA, the CDR3 is TGTGCCAGCAGAATAGCGGGGGGCAATGAGCAGTTCTTC. Its translation is CASRIAGGNEQFF.

This sequence joins TRBV6-6 and TRBJ2-7; 9 bases fit TRBD2. V shed 5 bases, J shed 7 bases, and the junction held 24 bases outside the gene matches. The germline CDR1 and CDR2 sequences are MNHNY and SVGAGI (reference sequence). The CDR3 runs 19 residues. CDR3 nucleotide sequence: TGTGCCAGCAGTCGAGGCCGGGCAGCACTTAGCGGGAGTCTGGGAGAGCAGTACTTC. The encoded protein is CASSRGRAALSGSLGEQYF.

This clone was seen once. The chain joins TRBV9 to TRBJ1-1; 7 nucleotides align to TRBD1. Germline V gene data show CDR1 as SGDLS and CDR2 as YYNGEE. The CDR3 extends over 15 amino acids. The ends lost 3 bases at V and 1 base at J; junction bases unmatched: 6. The CDR3 nucleotides read TGTGCCAGCAGCGCAACAGGGGACGGGAACACTGAAGCTTTCTTT. The encoded protein is CASSATGDGNTEAFF.

The chain recombines TRBV3-1 (or the pseudogene TRBV3-2) with TRBJ1-2; tentatively, D is TRBD1 (5 bases). The CDR3 is made up of 13 amino acids. Germline V gives CDR1 LGHDT, CDR2 YNNKEL (reference sequence). Trimming shortened V by 4 bases and J by 5 bases, and 11 bases separated the two germline ends. Here the CDR3 reads CASSPQGFYGYTF. The DNA for the CDR3 is TGTGCCAGCAGCCCGCAGGGATTTTATGGCTACACCTTC.

V gene TRBV9 combines with J gene TRBJ1-5; possibly TRBD1 for D (6 bases). With 4 bases removed from V and 3 bases from J, the gap between germline ends came to 20 bases. This CDR3 is 17 amino acids long. In germline, CDR1 is SGDLS, CDR2 YYNGEE. CDR3 protein: CASSTETGTTYNQPQHF. DNA of the CDR3: TGTGCCAGCAGCACAGAAACCGGGACAACTTACAATCAGCCCCAGCATTTT.

The count of this clone is one. The chain has TRBV11-2 and TRBJ2-3; D might be TRBD1 (5 bases). The V end lost 6 bases, the J end lost 1 base, and 14 bases lay between the germline ends. CDR3 length: 15 residues. Germline assignment: CDR1 SGHAT and CDR2 FQNNGV. Here the CDR3 reads CASSIQESRTDTQYF. CDR3 nucleotides: TGTGCCAGCAGTATACAGGAATCCCGCACAGATACGCAGTATTTT.

This rearrangement joins TRBV6-2 or TRBV6-3 to TRBJ2-6; tentatively, D is TRBD1 (6 bases). V lost 5 bases, J lost 1 base, and 9 bases lay in between. The CDR3 loop spans 15 amino acids. From germline, CDR1 is MNHEY and CDR2 SVGEGT. The DNA of the CDR3 is TGTGCCAGCAGTATTACAGGGTCTGGGGCCAACGTCCTGACTTTC. This encodes CASSITGSGANVLTF.

The chain couples TRBV28 to TRBJ2-7; 9 bases are a match to TRBD2. This CDR3 has 15 residues. After removal of 2 bases from V and 3 bases from J, the junction contained 5 bases not matched to a gene. Germline V gives CDR1 MDHEN, CDR2 SYDVKM. As DNA, the CDR3 is TGTGCCAGCAGTTTAACGGGTAGCGGGAGCTACGAGCAGTACTTC. It specifies CASSLTGSGSYEQYF.

This clone was seen a few times. One end of the junction does not line up with germline, which may come from a read error. CDR3 in DNA: TGCGCCAGCACCCAAATGATCGGGACAGGGGACTATGGCTACACCTTC. Translated, it gives CASTQMIGTGDYGYTF. The chain combines TRBV4-1 with TRBJ1-2; 10 bases match TRBD1. CDR3 length: 16 residues. CDR1 is MGHRA and CDR2 is YSYEKL in the germline V gene.